This TCR beta chain was sequenced during a study of cytomegalovirus exposure and HLA in healthy donors. In the PCR, 60 Vbeta and 13 Jbeta primers were used. Using immunoSEQ multiplex PCR, the repertoire was profiled, and TCRdb retains in-frame clones only, with some absent. The data contain some 130,000 clones, roughly three quarters of them singletons. Germline loops: CDR1 MDHEN, CDR2 SYDVKM. The V end lost 5 bases, the J end lost 9 bases, and 20 bases lay between the germline ends. The CDR3 covers 15 residues. This clone was observed once. The TCR originated in a man aged 30-40 years in good health and CMV-seronegative. Input material: PBMCs. The chain is built from TRBV28 and TRBJ2-1; perhaps TRBD2 as D (6 bases). The CDR3 nucleotides are TGTGCCAGCAGTATCAAATCCAGGAGGGCCCCTGAGCAGTTCTTC. Translating gives CASSIKSRRAPEQFF.